The rows below give T cell receptor beta chains drawn from one sample of a study of T cell responses to AZD1222 COVID-19 vaccine. TCRdb's table, derived via immunoSEQ multiplex PCR, lists solely in-frame clones and lacks some. The sample consists of approximately 110,000 clones, 89% of them appearing once. The sequencing used peripheral blood, collected on day 0 of AZD1222 vaccination. The receptors shown here come from an adult in good health. Each CDR3 is given with its conserved first and last residue. Each record gives: V gene, clone size, D gene, J gene, CDR3 protein, CDR3 DNA. D genes are given only for firm matches. Clone size is given for some rows only: seen once, a few or many times, or a class if the clone is expanded.

V: TRBV4-3
size: few
D: TRBD1
J: TRBJ1-6
CDR3: CASSQGQGNSPLHF
DNA: TGCGCCAGCAGCCAAGGACAGGGGAATTCACCCCTCCACTTT

V: TRBV27
size: NA
D: NA
J: TRBJ1-5
CDR3: CASSLGGRQPQHF
DNA: TGTGCCAGCAGTTTAGGTGGACGTCAGCCCCAGCATTTT

V: TRBV5-1
size: NA
D: TRBD1
J: TRBJ2-7
CDR3: CASSRTGDSYEQYF
DNA: TGCGCCAGCAGCAGGACAGGGGACTCCTACGAGCAGTACTTC

V: TRBV9
size: NA
D: NA
J: TRBJ1-1
CDR3: CASSVVEGTWNTEAFF
DNA: TGTGCCAGCAGCGTAGTTGAGGGGACGTGGAACACTGAAGCTTTCTTT

V: TRBV6-1
size: NA
D: NA
J: TRBJ1-6
CDR3: CASSEGVYNSPLHF
DNA: TGTGCCAGCAGTGAAGGAGTCTATAATTCACCCCTCCACTTT

V: TRBV5-4
size: NA
D: TRBD1
J: TRBJ2-2
CDR3: CASSFDRGDTGELFF
DNA: TGTGCCAGCAGTTTTGACAGGGGGGACACCGGGGAGCTGTTTTTT

V: TRBV7-2
size: NA
D: NA
J: TRBJ2-2
CDR3: CASSLAGQPTGELFF
DNA: TGTGCCAGCAGCTTAGCAGGACAGCCTACCGGGGAGCTGTTTTTT

V: TRBV3-1/TRBV3-2
size: few
D: NA
J: TRBJ1-1
CDR3: CASSQGQEGAYTEAFF
DNA: TGTGCCAGCAGCCAAGGACAGGAAGGAGCGTACACTGAAGCTTTCTTT

V: TRBV18
size: NA
D: NA
J: TRBJ1-5
CDR3: CASSTGSHQPQHF
DNA: TGTGCCAGCTCAACAGGGTCGCATCAGCCCCAGCATTTT

V: TRBV6-5
size: NA
D: NA
J: TRBJ1-2
CDR3: CASSYYDGAGYTF
DNA: TGTGCCAGCAGTTATTATGATGGGGCGGGCTACACCTTC

V: TRBV28
size: NA
D: NA
J: TRBJ1-2
CDR3: CASSLSSRVGGYTF
DNA: TGTGCCAGCAGTTTATCGTCCAGAGTGGGTGGCTACACCTTC

V: TRBV11-3
size: NA
D: NA
J: TRBJ2-7
CDR3: CASSFRGSYEQYF
DNA: TGTGCCAGCAGCTTCAGGGGCTCCTACGAGCAGTACTTC

V: TRBV30
size: NA
D: NA
J: TRBJ1-1
CDR3: CAWIRSGHTEAFF
DNA: TGTGCCTGGATACGCAGTGGCCACACTGAAGCTTTCTTT

V: TRBV30
size: once
D: NA
J: TRBJ1-4
CDR3: CACSAKATNEKLFF
DNA: TGTGCCTGCTCTGCTAAAGCAACTAATGAAAAACTGTTTTTT

V: TRBV11-3
size: NA
D: TRBD2
J: TRBJ2-1
CDR3: CASSLSGGSYNEQFF
DNA: TGTGCCAGCAGCCTTAGCGGGGGGTCCTACAATGAGCAGTTCTTC

V: TRBV5-4
size: NA
D: NA
J: TRBJ2-1
CDR3: CASQGPPYNEQFF
DNA: TGTGCCAGCCAGGGACCACCCTACAATGAGCAGTTCTTC

V: TRBV25-1
size: NA
D: NA
J: TRBJ1-2
CDR3: CASRATGPYGYTF
DNA: TGTGCCAGCAGAGCGACAGGACCTTATGGCTACACCTTC

V: TRBV6-1
size: NA
D: NA
J: TRBJ1-6
CDR3: CASSDRRAHNSPLHF
DNA: TGTGCCAGCAGTGATCGCAGGGCCCATAATTCACCCCTCCACTTT

V: TRBV18
size: once
D: TRBD1
J: TRBJ2-1
CDR3: CASSPGTGRDEQFF
DNA: TGTGCCAGCTCACCCGGGACAGGGAGGGATGAGCAGTTCTTC

V: TRBV24-1
size: NA
D: NA
J: TRBJ2-1
CDR3: CATSDLYDGEQFF
DNA: TGTGCCACCAGTGATTTATATGACGGGGAGCAGTTCTTC

V: TRBV24-1
size: NA
D: NA
J: TRBJ2-1
CDR3: CATSAGDEQFF
DNA: TGTGCCACCAGTGCCGGTGACGAGCAGTTCTTC

V: TRBV12-3/TRBV12-4
size: NA
D: TRBD1
J: TRBJ1-1
CDR3: CASSPTGLTEAFF
DNA: TGTGCCAGCAGCCCGACAGGGCTCACTGAAGCTTTCTTT

V: TRBV10-3
size: NA
D: TRBD1
J: TRBJ1-6
CDR3: CAISDSSGQAFSPLHF
DNA: TGTGCCATCAGTGATAGTTCAGGACAGGCGTTTTCACCCCTCCACTTT

V: TRBV7-9
size: NA
D: TRBD1
J: TRBJ1-1
CDR3: CASSPEGQEVTEAFF
DNA: TGTGCCAGCAGCCCGGAAGGACAGGAGGTCACTGAAGCTTTCTTT

V: TRBV7-2
size: NA
D: NA
J: TRBJ2-3
CDR3: CASSFIAVTDTQYF
DNA: TGTGCCAGCAGCTTTATAGCAGTCACAGATACGCAGTATTTT

V: TRBV5-1
size: NA
D: NA
J: TRBJ2-3
CDR3: CASSLQGVGTDTQYF
DNA: TGCGCCAGCAGCTTGCAGGGAGTAGGCACAGATACGCAGTATTTT

V: TRBV5-4
size: NA
D: NA
J: TRBJ2-7
CDR3: CASSLGTPYEQYF
DNA: TGTGCCAGCAGCTTGGGGACTCCCTACGAGCAGTACTTC

V: TRBV11-3
size: NA
D: NA
J: TRBJ2-2
CDR3: CASSSDRQSGELFF
DNA: TGTGCCAGCAGCTCCGACCGACAATCCGGGGAGCTGTTTTTT

V: TRBV11-1
size: NA
D: NA
J: TRBJ1-3
CDR3: CASSLNGDSGNTIYF
DNA: TGTGCCAGCAGCTTAAACGGGGACTCTGGAAACACCATATATTTT

V: TRBV12-3/TRBV12-4
size: NA
D: NA
J: TRBJ1-1
CDR3: CASRSREDTEAFF
DNA: TGTGCCAGTAGGAGCAGGGAGGACACTGAAGCTTTCTTT

V: TRBV28
size: NA
D: NA
J: TRBJ2-7
CDR3: CASSSLPSYEQYF
DNA: TGTGCCAGCAGTTCGCTGCCCTCCTACGAGCAGTACTTC

V: TRBV3-1/TRBV3-2
size: NA
D: NA
J: TRBJ1-2
CDR3: CASSQAGQNYNYGYTF
DNA: TGTGCCAGCAGCCAGGCTGGACAGAACTATAACTATGGCTACACCTTC

V: TRBV28
size: NA
D: TRBD2
J: TRBJ2-7
CDR3: CASNAGARREQYF
DNA: TGTGCCAGCAATGCGGGAGCGCGCCGGGAGCAGTACTTC

V: TRBV2
size: NA
D: NA
J: TRBJ1-4
CDR3: CASTGQRNEKLFF
DNA: TGTGCCAGCACAGGACAGAGAAATGAAAAACTGTTTTTT

V: TRBV28
size: NA
D: NA
J: TRBJ1-4
CDR3: CASSLWSQGQGEKLFF
DNA: TGTGCCAGCAGTTTATGGAGCCAGGGCCAGGGTGAAAAACTGTTTTTT